A single sample gave rise to the 9 T cell receptor beta chains below, sequenced in a study of metastatic and nonmetastatic thyroid tumors. All patients were untreated before thyroid surgery. MiXCR was used by TCRdb to re-call the PCR reads. The data show about 3,100 clones, 25% to 30% seen once. The sample was tumor tissue. Receptor source: a female donor with papillary thyroid cancer or a benign thyroid nodule (not recorded which). Some clones in this sample may be carry-over from other donors' samples.

The chain employs TRBV6-2 or TRBV6-3 and TRBJ1-2; no firm D call. The V end was cut by 3 bases, the J end by 5 bases, with 19 bases between. Germline V gene data show CDR1 as MNHEY and CDR2 as SVGEGT. The CDR3 runs to 16 residues. The CDR3 DNA is TGTGCCAGCAGTTATGGGTCGAGCGCTGATTTTTATGGCTACACCTTC. It yields the protein CASSYGSSADFYGYTF.

This clone was seen a few times. The chain has TRBV28 and TRBJ2-7; D is undetermined. Germline V lookup: CDR1 MDHEN, CDR2 SYDVKM. V lost 2 bases to trimming and J lost 6 bases, with 14 bases between them. The CDR3 extends over 14 amino acids. As DNA, the CDR3 is TGTGCCAGCAGTTTAGGCCGTAGAGCGAGCGAGCAGTACTTC. Amino acid sequence: CASSLGRRASEQYF.

This clone has a single count. The V call is TRBV13, the J call TRBJ2-1; 10 nucleotides agree with TRBD1. Germline CDR1 reads PRHDT; CDR2 reads FYEKMQ (reference sequence). Trimming took 3 bases from V and 8 from J; bases not matched to a gene: 7. CDR3 length: 15 residues. CDR3 protein: CASSLRDRGSHEQFF. CDR3 nucleotides: TGTGCCAGCAGCTTGCGGGACAGGGGAAGCCATGAGCAGTTCTTC.

The genes are TRBV28 and TRBJ1-2; D gene uncertain. This CDR3 contains 12 residues. Between the trimmed V and J ends, which lost 5 bases and 8 bases, there was a span of 12 bases. Germline CDR1 is MDHEN and CDR2 is SYDVKM. The CDR3 bases are TGTGCCAGCAGTCCCCTCGGGAGAGGCTACACCTTC. This gives the protein CASSPLGRGYTF.

This clone was seen a handful of times. J is TRBJ2-1 and V is TRBV6-2 or TRBV6-3, with D possibly called TRBD1 or TRBD2 (5 bases each). Germline V gives CDR1 MNHEY, CDR2 SVGEGT. V lost 2 bases to trimming and J lost 9 bases, with 5 bases between them. The CDR3 is 11 residues long. The DNA for the CDR3 is TGTGCCAGCAGTTACGGGGGTGAGCAGTTCTTC. Its protein product is CASSYGGEQFF.

The chain has TRBV13 and TRBJ2-1; 7 bases map to TRBD1. The J segment lost 1 base and the V segment lost 0 bases, leaving 3 bases of the junction unmatched. Germline CDR1 is PRHDT and CDR2 is FYEKMQ (reference sequence). The CDR3 is 16 amino acids. For the CDR3, the DNA is TGTGCCAGCAGCTTAGGAGGGGGCTATTCCTACAATGAGCAGTTCTTC. Amino acids: CASSLGGGYSYNEQFF.

Sample share makes this clone medium-sized (0.01 to 0.1%). The chain uses TRBV5-1 and TRBJ1-3; TRBD1 is a possible D gene (5 bases). V shed 4 bases and J shed 0 bases, with 14 bases lying between them. Germline V gene lookup returns CDR1 SGHRS and CDR2 YFSETQ. This CDR3 region has 16 residues. The CDR3 loop reads CASSTGAARSGNTIYF. Here the CDR3 DNA reads TGCGCCAGCAGCACTGGGGCAGCCCGCTCTGGAAACACCATATATTTT.

The gene calls are TRBV27 and TRBJ2-7, with a weak D call TRBD2 (6 bases). With 2 bases removed from V and 0 bases from J, the gap between germline ends came to 8 bases. Germline-derived CDR1 and CDR2 are MNHEY and SMNVEV (reference sequence). The CDR3 is made up of 14 amino acids. The DNA for the CDR3 is TGTGCCAGCAGTTTAGTGGGGGGCTCCTACGAGCAGTACTTC. This gives the protein CASSLVGGSYEQYF.

This clone is large (0.1 to 1%). The chain uses TRBV27 and TRBJ1-5, with D uncertain. The CDR3 is 15 residues long. Germline V gives CDR1 MNHEY, CDR2 SMNVEV (reference sequence). V was clipped by 2 bases and J by 7 bases, with 15 bases between them. CDR3 sequence (DNA): TGTGCCAGCAGTTTAAGTTGGGGTGCGGAACAGCCCCAGCATTTT. It specifies CASSLSWGAEQPQHF.